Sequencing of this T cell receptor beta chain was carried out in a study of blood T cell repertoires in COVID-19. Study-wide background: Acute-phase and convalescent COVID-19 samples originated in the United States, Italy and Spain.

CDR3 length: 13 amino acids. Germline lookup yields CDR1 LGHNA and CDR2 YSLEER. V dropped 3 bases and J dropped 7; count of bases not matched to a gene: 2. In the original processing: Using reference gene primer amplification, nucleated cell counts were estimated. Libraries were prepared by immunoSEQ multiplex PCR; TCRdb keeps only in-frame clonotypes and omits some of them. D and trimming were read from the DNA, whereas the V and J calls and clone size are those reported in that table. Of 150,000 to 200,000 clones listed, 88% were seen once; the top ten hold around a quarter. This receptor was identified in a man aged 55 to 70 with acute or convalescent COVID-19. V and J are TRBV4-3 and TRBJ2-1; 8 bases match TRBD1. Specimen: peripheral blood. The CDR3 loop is CASSHRGRNEQFF. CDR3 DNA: TGCGCCAGCAGCCACAGGGGGCGGAATGAGCAGTTCTTC.